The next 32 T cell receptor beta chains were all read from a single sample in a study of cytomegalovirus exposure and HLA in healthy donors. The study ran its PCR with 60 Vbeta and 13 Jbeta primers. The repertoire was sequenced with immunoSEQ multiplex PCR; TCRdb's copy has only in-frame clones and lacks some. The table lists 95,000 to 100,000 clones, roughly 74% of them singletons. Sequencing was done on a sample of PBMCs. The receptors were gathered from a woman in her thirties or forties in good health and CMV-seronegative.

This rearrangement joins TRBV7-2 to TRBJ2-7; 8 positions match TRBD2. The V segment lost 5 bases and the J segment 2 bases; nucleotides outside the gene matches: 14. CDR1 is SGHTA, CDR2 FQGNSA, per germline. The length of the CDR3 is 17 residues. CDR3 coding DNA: TGTGCCAGCAGCCATTATACGGCGGGGGGCTTCCCCTACGAGCAGTACTTC. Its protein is CASSHYTAGGFPYEQYF. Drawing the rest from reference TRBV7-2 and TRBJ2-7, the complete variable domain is GAGVSQSPSNKVTEKGKDVELRCDPISGHTALYWYRQSLGQGLEFLIYFQGNSAPDKSGLPSDRFSAERTGGSVSTLTIQRTQQEDSAVYLCASSHYTAGGFPYEQYFGPGTRLTVT.

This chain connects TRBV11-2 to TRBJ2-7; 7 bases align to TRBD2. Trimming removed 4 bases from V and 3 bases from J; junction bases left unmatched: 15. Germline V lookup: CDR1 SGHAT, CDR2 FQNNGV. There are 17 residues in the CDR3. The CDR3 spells CASSSPGGETTYYEQYF. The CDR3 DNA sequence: TGTGCCAGCAGCTCACCTGGGGGGGAGACCACTTACTACGAGCAGTACTTC.

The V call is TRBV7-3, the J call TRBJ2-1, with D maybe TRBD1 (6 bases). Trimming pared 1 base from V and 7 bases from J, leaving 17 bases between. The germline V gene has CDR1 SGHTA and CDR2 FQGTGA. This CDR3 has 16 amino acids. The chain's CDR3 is CASSLRGPQGANEQFF. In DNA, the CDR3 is TGTGCCAGCAGCTTAAGGGGGCCCCAAGGGGCTAATGAGCAGTTCTTC.

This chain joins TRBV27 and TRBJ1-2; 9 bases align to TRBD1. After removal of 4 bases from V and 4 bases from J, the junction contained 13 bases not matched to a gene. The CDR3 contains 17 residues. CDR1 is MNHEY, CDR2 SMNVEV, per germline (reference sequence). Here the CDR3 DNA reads TGTGCCAGCAGTTCGGGGGTCACAGGGGGCAATAGCTATGGCTACACCTTC. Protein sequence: CASSSGVTGGNSYGYTF.

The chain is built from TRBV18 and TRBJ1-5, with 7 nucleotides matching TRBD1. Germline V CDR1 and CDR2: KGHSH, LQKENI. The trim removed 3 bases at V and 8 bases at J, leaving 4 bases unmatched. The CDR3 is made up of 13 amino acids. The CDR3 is CASSPDRREPQHF. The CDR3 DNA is TGTGCCAGCTCACCGGACAGGAGGGAGCCCCAGCATTTT.

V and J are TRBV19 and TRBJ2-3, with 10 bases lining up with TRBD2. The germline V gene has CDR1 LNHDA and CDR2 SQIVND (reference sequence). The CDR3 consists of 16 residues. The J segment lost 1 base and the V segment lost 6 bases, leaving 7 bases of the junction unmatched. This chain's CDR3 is CASRPPGLAGTDTQYF. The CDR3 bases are TGTGCCAGTAGACCGCCCGGACTAGCGGGCACAGATACGCAGTATTTT.

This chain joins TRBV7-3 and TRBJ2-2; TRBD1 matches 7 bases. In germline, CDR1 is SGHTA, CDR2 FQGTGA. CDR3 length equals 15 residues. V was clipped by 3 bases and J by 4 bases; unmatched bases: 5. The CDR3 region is CASSLTGPGTGELFF. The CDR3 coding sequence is TGTGCCAGCAGCTTGACAGGGCCAGGCACCGGGGAGCTGTTTTTT.

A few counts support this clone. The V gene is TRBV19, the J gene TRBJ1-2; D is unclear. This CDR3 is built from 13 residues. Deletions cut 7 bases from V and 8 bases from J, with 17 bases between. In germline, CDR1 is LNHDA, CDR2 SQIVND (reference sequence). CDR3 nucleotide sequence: TGTGCCAGTACCATACGGGAGCGGGAAGGCTACACCTTC. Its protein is CASTIREREGYTF.

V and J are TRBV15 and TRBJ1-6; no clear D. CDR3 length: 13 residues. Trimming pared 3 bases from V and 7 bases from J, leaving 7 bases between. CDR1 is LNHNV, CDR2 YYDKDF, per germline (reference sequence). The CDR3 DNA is TGTGCCACCAGCAGCACAGAAAATTCACCCCTCCACTTT. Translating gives CATSSTENSPLHF.

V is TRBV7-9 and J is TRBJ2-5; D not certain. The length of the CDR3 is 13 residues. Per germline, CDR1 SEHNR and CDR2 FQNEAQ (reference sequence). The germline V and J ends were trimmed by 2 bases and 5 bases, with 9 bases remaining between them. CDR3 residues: CASSLPGSETQYF. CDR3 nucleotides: TGTGCCAGCAGCTTACCAGGCTCGGAGACCCAGTACTTC.

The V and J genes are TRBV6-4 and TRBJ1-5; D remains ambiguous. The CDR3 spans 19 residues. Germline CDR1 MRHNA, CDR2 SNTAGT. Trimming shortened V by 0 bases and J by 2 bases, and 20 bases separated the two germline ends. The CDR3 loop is CASSDSEYNFKSGNQPQHF. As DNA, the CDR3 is TGTGCCAGCAGTGACTCGGAGTACAACTTTAAGTCAGGCAATCAGCCCCAGCATTTT.

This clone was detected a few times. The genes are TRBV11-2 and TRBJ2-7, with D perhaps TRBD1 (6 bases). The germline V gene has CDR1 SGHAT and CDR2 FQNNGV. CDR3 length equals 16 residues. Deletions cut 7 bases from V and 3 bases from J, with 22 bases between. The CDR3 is CASTTIRAGDGYEQYF. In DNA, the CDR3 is TGTGCCAGCACAACCATTAGGGCAGGGGACGGCTACGAGCAGTACTTC.

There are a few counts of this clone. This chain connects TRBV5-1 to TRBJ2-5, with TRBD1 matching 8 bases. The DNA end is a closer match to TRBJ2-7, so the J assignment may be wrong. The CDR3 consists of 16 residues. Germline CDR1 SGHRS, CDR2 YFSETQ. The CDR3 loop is CASSARGQGSPYEQYF. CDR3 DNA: TGCGCCAGCAGCGCCCGCGGACAGGGTTCTCCCTACGAGCAGTACTTC.

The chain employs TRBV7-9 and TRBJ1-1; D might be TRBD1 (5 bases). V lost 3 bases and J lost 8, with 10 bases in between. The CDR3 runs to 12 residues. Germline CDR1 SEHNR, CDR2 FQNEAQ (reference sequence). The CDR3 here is CASSFSGGEAFF. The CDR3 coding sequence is TGTGCCAGCAGCTTCTCGGGGGGGGAAGCTTTCTTT.

The CDR3 reads CASSQGQAYTEAFF. CDR3 DNA: TGCGCCAGCAGCCAAGGACAGGCTTACACTGAAGCTTTCTTT. V is TRBV4-3 and J is TRBJ1-1; TRBD1 is a possible D gene (6 bases). Germline CDR1 LGHNA, CDR2 YSLEER. V was trimmed by 1 base and J by 3 bases, leaving 9 bases between them. The CDR3 runs 14 residues.

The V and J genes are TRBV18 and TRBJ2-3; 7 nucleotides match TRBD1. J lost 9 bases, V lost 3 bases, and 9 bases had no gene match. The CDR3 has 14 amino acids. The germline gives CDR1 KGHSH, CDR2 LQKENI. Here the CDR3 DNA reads TGTGCCAGCTCACCTCCGACAGGGCATGTGACGCAGTATTTT. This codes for CASSPPTGHVTQYF. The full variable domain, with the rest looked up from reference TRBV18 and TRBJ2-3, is NAGVMQNPRHLVRRRGQEARLRCSPMKGHSHVYWYRQLPEEGLKFMVYLQKENIIDESGMPKERFSAEFPKEGPSILRIQQVVRGDSAAYFCASSPPTGHVTQYFGPGTRLTVL.

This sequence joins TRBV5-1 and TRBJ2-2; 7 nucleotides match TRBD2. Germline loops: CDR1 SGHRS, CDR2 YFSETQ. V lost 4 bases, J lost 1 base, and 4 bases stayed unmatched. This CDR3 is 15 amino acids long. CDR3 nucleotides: TGCGCCAGCAGCCCAACTAGCGTGAACACCGGGGAGCTGTTTTTT. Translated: CASSPTSVNTGELFF.

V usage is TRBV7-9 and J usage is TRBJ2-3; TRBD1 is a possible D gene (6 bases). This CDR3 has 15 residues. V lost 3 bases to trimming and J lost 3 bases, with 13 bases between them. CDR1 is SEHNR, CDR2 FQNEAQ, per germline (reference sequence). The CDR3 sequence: CASSFVRGQTDTQYF. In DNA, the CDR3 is TGTGCCAGCAGCTTCGTCAGGGGTCAAACAGATACGCAGTATTTT.

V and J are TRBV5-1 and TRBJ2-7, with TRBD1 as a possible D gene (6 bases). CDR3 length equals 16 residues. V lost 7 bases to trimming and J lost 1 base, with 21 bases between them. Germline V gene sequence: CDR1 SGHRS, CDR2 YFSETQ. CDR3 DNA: TGCGCCAGCCGCGGTCTCTCCGGGACATCTTCCTACGAGCAGTACTTC. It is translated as CASRGLSGTSSYEQYF.

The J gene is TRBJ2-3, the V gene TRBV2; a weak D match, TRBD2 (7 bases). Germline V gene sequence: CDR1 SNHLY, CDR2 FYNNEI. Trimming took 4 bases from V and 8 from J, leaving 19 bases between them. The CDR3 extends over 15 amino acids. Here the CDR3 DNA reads TGTGCCAGCAGTGCAGGCGGGGGCCAAGTCGGTACGCAGTATTTT. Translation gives CASSAGGGQVGTQYF.

The CDR3 reads CASSVGTGTEQYF. The CDR3 nucleotides are TGTGCCAGCAGCGTAGGGACAGGGACCGAGCAGTACTTC. The rearrangement uses TRBV9 and TRBJ2-7, with 8 bases matching TRBD1. This CDR3 comprises 13 residues. J gave up 6 bases and V 0 bases, and 2 bases lay outside the gene matches. Germline values: CDR1 SGDLS, CDR2 YYNGEE.

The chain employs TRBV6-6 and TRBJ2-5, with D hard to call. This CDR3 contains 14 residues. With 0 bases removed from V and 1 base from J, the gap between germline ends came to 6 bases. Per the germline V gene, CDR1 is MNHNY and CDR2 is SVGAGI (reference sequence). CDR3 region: CASSYSRPQETQYF. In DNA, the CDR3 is TGTGCCAGCAGTTACTCCCGTCCCCAAGAGACCCAGTACTTC.

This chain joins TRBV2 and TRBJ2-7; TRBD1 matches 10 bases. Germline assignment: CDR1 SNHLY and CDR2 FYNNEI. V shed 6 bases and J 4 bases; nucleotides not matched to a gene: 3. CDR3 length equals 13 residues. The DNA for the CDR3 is TGTGCCAGCAGGACAGGGGGCGTTTACGAGCAGTACTTC. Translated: CASRTGGVYEQYF.

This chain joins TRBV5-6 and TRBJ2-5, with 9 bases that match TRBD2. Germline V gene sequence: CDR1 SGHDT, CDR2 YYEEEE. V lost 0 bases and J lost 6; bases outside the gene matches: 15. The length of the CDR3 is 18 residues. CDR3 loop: CASSLASAGGPRLKTQYF. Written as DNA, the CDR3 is TGTGCCAGCAGCTTGGCCTCGGCGGGGGGGCCGAGGTTGAAGACCCAGTACTTC.

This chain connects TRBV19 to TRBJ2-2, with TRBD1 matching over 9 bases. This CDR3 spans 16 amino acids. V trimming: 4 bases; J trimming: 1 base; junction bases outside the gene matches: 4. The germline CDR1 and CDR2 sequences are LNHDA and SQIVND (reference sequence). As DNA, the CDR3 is TGTGCCAGTAGTACCTTGACAGGGGGGAACACCGGGGAGCTGTTTTTT. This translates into CASSTLTGGNTGELFF. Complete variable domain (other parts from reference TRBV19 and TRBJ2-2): DGGITQSPKYLFRKEGQNVTLSCEQNLNHDAMYWYRQDPGQGLRLIYYSQIVNDFQKGDIAEGYSVSREKKESFPLTVTSAQKNPTAFYLCASSTLTGGNTGELFFGEGSRLTVL.

CDR3 sequence (DNA): TGTGCCAGCAGCTTAACTAGCGGGAGACGGTACACCGGGGAGCTGTTTTTT. It specifies CASSLTSGRRYTGELFF. The chain is built from TRBV7-3 and TRBJ2-2, with 9 bases aligning to TRBD2. CDR1 and CDR2 from the germline V gene are SGHTA and FQGTGA. With 0 bases clipped from V and 3 bases from J, the junction kept 5 bases outside the gene matches. This CDR3 has 17 residues.

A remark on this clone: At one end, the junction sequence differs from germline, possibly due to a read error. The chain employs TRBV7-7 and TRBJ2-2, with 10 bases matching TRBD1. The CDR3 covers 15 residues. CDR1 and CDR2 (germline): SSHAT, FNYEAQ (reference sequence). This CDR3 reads CASSPDRGHTGELFF. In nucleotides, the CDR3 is TGTGCTAGCAGTCCTGACAGGGGGCACACCGGGGAGCTGTTTTTT.

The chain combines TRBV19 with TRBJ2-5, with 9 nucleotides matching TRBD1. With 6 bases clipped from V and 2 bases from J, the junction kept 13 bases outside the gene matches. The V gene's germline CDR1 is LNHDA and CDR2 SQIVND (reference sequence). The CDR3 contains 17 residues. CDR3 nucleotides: TGTGCCAGTAGACGAGGGACAGGGCCTAGCCTACAAGAGACCCAGTACTTC. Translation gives CASRRGTGPSLQETQYF.

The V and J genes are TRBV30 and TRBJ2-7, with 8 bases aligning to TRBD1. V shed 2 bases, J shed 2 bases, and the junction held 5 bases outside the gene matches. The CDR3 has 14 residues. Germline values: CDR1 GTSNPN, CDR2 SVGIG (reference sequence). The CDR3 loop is CAWSSTGAPYEQYF. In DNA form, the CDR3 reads TGTGCCTGGAGTTCGACAGGGGCACCCTACGAGCAGTACTTC.

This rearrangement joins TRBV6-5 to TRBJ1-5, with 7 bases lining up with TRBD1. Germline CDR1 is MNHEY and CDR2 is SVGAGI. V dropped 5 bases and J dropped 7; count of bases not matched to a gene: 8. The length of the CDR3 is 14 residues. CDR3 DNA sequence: TGTGCCAGCAGTGTAGGACAGGCTCCCCAGCCCCAGCATTTT. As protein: CASSVGQAPQPQHF.

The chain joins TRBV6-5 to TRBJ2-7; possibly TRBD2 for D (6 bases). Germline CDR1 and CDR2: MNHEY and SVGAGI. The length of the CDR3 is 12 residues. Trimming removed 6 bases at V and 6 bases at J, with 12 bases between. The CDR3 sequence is CASSPGGGEQYF. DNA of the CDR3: TGTGCCAGCAGCCCCGGGGGTGGCGAGCAGTACTTC.

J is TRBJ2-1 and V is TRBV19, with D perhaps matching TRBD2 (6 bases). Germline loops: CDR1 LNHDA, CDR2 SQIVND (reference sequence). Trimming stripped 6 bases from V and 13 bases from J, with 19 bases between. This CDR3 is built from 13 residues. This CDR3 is CASSPPETTSQFF. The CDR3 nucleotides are TGTGCCAGTAGCCCTCCAGAAACCACTAGCCAGTTCTTC.